A single sample gave rise to the 18 T cell receptor beta chains below, sequenced in a study of blood T cell repertoires in COVID-19. Assay used: immunoSEQ multiplex PCR; TCRdb lists only in-frame clones, some missing. The sample has about 400,000 clones; approximately 88% are singletons. Sequencing input: peripheral blood. These receptors were obtained from a man between 35 and 55 years old with acute or convalescent COVID-19.

V gene TRBV30 combines with J gene TRBJ2-1; no reliable D call. The CDR3 loop spans 13 amino acids. CDR1 and CDR2 from the germline V gene are GTSNPN and SVGIG (reference sequence). V lost 3 bases, J lost 3 bases, and 9 bases lay in between. CDR3 residues: CAWSVGVYNEQFF. In DNA form, the CDR3 reads TGTGCCTGGAGCGTCGGAGTCTACAATGAGCAGTTCTTC.

This clone was observed once. The chain carries TRBV19 and TRBJ2-7, with 9 bases matching TRBD2. CDR3 length equals 15 residues. The V gene's germline CDR1 is LNHDA and CDR2 SQIVND (reference sequence). J lost 5 bases, V lost 5 bases, and 10 bases had no gene match. The CDR3 reads CASSRYSREGHEQYF. In DNA, the CDR3 is TGTGCCAGTAGTCGCTATTCGCGGGAGGGCCACGAGCAGTACTTC. Drawing the rest from reference TRBV19 and TRBJ2-7, the complete variable domain is DGGITQSPKYLFRKEGQNVTLSCEQNLNHDAMYWYRQDPGQGLRLIYYSQIVNDFQKGDIAEGYSVSREKKESFPLTVTSAQKNPTAFYLCASSRYSREGHEQYFGPGTRLTVT.

This chain uses TRBV28 with TRBJ1-1; TRBD1 agrees at 8 bases. The CDR3 sequence is 16 residues long. CDR1 is MDHEN and CDR2 is SYDVKM in the germline V gene. V trimming: 6 bases; J trimming: 4 bases; junction bases outside the gene matches: 13. In nucleotides, the CDR3 is TGTGCCAGCAGCGTACTATCAGGGGGCGATATCACTGAAGCTTTCTTT. It yields the protein CASSVLSGGDITEAFF.

Only one count was recorded for this clone. The chain recombines TRBV24-1 with TRBJ2-1; tentatively, D is TRBD2 (5 bases). Germline V gives CDR1 KGHDR, CDR2 SFDVKD. The CDR3 length is 17 residues. V shed 5 bases and J shed 0 bases, with 16 bases lying between them. CDR3 in amino acids: CATSAFGGSGSYNEQFF. The CDR3 nucleotides read TGTGCCACCAGTGCCTTCGGTGGGAGTGGCTCCTACAATGAGCAGTTCTTC.

This chain joins TRBV3-1 (or the pseudogene TRBV3-2) and TRBJ1-5; tentatively, D is TRBD1 (6 bases). This CDR3 is 14 amino acids long. Germline V gene lookup returns CDR1 LGHDT and CDR2 YNNKEL (reference sequence). V was shortened by 5 bases and J by 4 bases, with 12 bases between the two germline ends. CDR3 region: CASSSRGANQPQHF. The CDR3 coding sequence is TGTGCCAGCAGCTCGCGGGGGGCGAATCAGCCCCAGCATTTT.

The chain uses TRBV5-4 and TRBJ2-1, with TRBD1 matching over 8 bases. Trimming cost V 0 bases and J 8 bases; bases outside gene matches: 10. The CDR3 consists of 16 residues. Germline V CDR1 and CDR2: SGHNT, YYREEE (reference sequence). CDR3 region: CASSLAPDRVLDEQFF. CDR3 in DNA: TGTGCCAGCAGCTTGGCCCCGGACAGGGTTTTGGATGAGCAGTTCTTC.

The V call is TRBV4-3, the J call TRBJ2-1, with 11 bases matching TRBD1. The CDR3 has 16 residues. Germline CDR1 reads LGHNA; CDR2 reads YSLEER. V lost 1 base to trimming and J lost 4 bases; unmatched junction nucleotides: 3. The CDR3 reads CASSQGGQGVYNEQFF. In DNA form, the CDR3 reads TGCGCCAGCAGCCAAGGGGGACAGGGGGTATACAATGAGCAGTTCTTC.

The chain carries TRBV5-4 and TRBJ2-3; D unclear. The ends were cut back, 0 bases at V and 0 bases at J, with 11 bases in the middle. This CDR3 is 16 amino acids long. The germline gives CDR1 SGHNT, CDR2 YYREEE (reference sequence). The CDR3: CASSLARQASTDTQYF. The CDR3 DNA is TGTGCCAGCAGCTTGGCCAGGCAGGCTAGCACAGATACGCAGTATTTT.

A single count supports this clone. The chain has TRBV19 and TRBJ2-3; D might be TRBD2 (6 bases). CDR3 length: 14 amino acids. From germline, CDR1 is LNHDA and CDR2 SQIVND (reference sequence). Trimming stripped 10 bases from V and 0 bases from J, with 14 bases between. CDR3 coding DNA: TGTGCCACTAAGGGACTGGCTAGCACAGATACGCAGTATTTT. Its translation: CATKGLASTDTQYF.

The chain carries TRBV29-1 and TRBJ2-3; D perhaps matches TRBD2 (5 bases). Germline V gene lookup returns CDR1 SQVTM and CDR2 ANQGSEA. The CDR3 is made up of 13 amino acids. Between the trimmed V and J ends, which lost 4 bases and 0 bases, there was a span of 8 bases. The CDR3 DNA follows: TGCAGCGTTGGCGGGCCTAGCACAGATACGCAGTATTTT. As protein: CSVGGPSTDTQYF.

The V gene is TRBV9, the J gene TRBJ1-1; 7 bases align to TRBD1. This CDR3 is built from 14 residues. Germline lookup yields CDR1 SGDLS and CDR2 YYNGEE. V dropped 1 base and J dropped 4; count of bases not matched to a gene: 4. The CDR3 is CASSVTTGVTEAFF. CDR3 coding DNA: TGTGCCAGCAGCGTAACAACAGGGGTCACTGAAGCTTTCTTT. Full variable domain (rest looked up from reference TRBV9 and TRBJ1-1): DSGVTQTPKHLITATGQRVTLRCSPRSGDLSVYWYQQSLDQGLQFLIQYYNGEERAKGNILERFSAQQFPDLHSELNLSSLELGDSALYFCASSVTTGVTEAFFGQGTRLTVV.

V and J are TRBV19 and TRBJ2-1; 13 positions agree with TRBD2. This CDR3 is built from 17 residues. V was clipped by 4 bases and J by 9 bases; unmatched bases: 12. CDR1 and CDR2 from the germline V gene are LNHDA and SQIVND (reference sequence). Here the CDR3 DNA reads TGTGCCAGTAGTACCAGAAGACTAGCGGGAGGTACAGGTGAGCAGTTCTTC. Translated: CASSTRRLAGGTGEQFF.

This chain joins TRBV29-1 and TRBJ1-1, with D unclear. Per the germline V gene, CDR1 is SQVTM and CDR2 is ANQGSEA. Trimming cost V 5 bases and J 11 bases, with 15 bases left between them. CDR3 size: 11 residues. CDR3 nucleotide sequence: TGCAGCGTTCGAGGGCAGGAGCACGCTTTCTTT. The encoded protein is CSVRGQEHAFF.

The J gene is TRBJ1-5, the V gene TRBV2; D is ambiguous. Per germline, CDR1 SNHLY and CDR2 FYNNEI. The CDR3 is 16 amino acids. Trimming removed 5 bases from V and 6 bases from J, with 20 bases in between. As DNA, the CDR3 is TGTGCCAGCAGTACTTCTAGTGCGGACGGGAGTCAGCCCCAGCATTTT. As protein: CASSTSSADGSQPQHF.

CDR3 protein: CASSLWGTALDSPLHF. The CDR3 DNA follows: TGTGCCAGCAGTCTATGGGGGACAGCACTAGATTCACCCCTCCACTTT. V is TRBV27 and J is TRBJ1-6, with TRBD1 identical over 7 bases. CDR3 length equals 16 residues. The V gene's germline CDR1 is MNHEY and CDR2 SMNVEV (reference sequence). Trimming removed 5 bases from V and 8 bases from J; junction bases left unmatched: 12.

The genes are TRBV6-5 and TRBJ2-1; the D gene is possibly TRBD2 (5 bases). Deletions cut 6 bases from V and 6 bases from J, with 15 bases between. The CDR3 runs 14 residues. Germline assignment: CDR1 MNHEY and CDR2 SVGAGI. The CDR3 here is CASRWTFQSNEQFF. The CDR3 DNA sequence: TGTGCCAGCAGATGGACTTTCCAGTCCAATGAGCAGTTCTTC.

The chain is built from TRBV5-1 and TRBJ2-5, with 7 nucleotides matching TRBD1. The CDR3 is 16 amino acids. From germline, CDR1 is SGHRS and CDR2 YFSETQ. V trimming: 0 bases; J trimming: 3 bases; junction bases outside the gene matches: 8. The CDR3 DNA sequence: TGCGCCAGCAGCTTGGAAGTATGGCAGGGGGAAGAGACCCAGTACTTC. It encodes CASSLEVWQGEETQYF. The full variable domain, with the rest looked up from reference TRBV5-1 and TRBJ2-5, is KAGVTQTPRYLIKTRGQQVTLSCSPISGHRSVSWYQQTPGQGLQFLFEYFSETQRNKGNFPGRFSGRQFSNSRSEMNVSTLELGDSALYLCASSLEVWQGEETQYFGPGTRLLVL.

V usage is TRBV18 and J usage is TRBJ2-4; 7 positions agree with TRBD1. CDR1 is KGHSH and CDR2 is LQKENI in the germline V gene. There are 14 residues in the CDR3. The trim removed 3 bases at V and 6 bases at J, leaving 5 bases unmatched. The CDR3 nucleotides read TGTGCCAGCTCACCCGACAGGGTAATAAACATTCAGTACTTC. As protein: CASSPDRVINIQYF. The entire variable domain, with the rest obtained from reference TRBV18 and TRBJ2-4, is as follows: NAGVMQNPRHLVRRRGQEARLRCSPMKGHSHVYWYRQLPEEGLKFMVYLQKENIIDESGMPKERFSAEFPKEGPSILRIQQVVRGDSAAYFCASSPDRVINIQYFGAGTRLSVL.